Sequencing of this TCR beta chain was carried out in a study of cytotoxic CD8 clonotypes in ibrutinib-treated CLL. Study-wide findings and caveats: Ibrutinib response saw clonality rise, and progression saw it return toward baseline.

Note on this clone: The antigen is not known.

This CDR3 is built from 15 residues. The V and J ends lost 4 bases and 1 base respectively, with 14 bases between them. Looked up from germline, CDR1 is LGHNA and CDR2 is YNFKEQ. TCRdb's copy holds only in-frame clones and misses some; the assay was immunoSEQ multiplex PCR. Seen here are approximately 190,000 clones, 79% observed once, and the top ten hold 11%. Sequencing was performed on PBMCs, taken after 12 months of ibrutinib treatment. The V and J genes are TRBV4-2 and TRBJ2-7; TRBD1 might be the D (7 bases). The receptor comes from a human donor with chronic lymphocytic leukemia. The CDR3 is CASSRRRDSSYEQYF. CDR3 bases: TGTGCCAGCAGCCGACGGAGGGACAGTTCCTACGAGCAGTACTTC.